The 27 T cell receptor beta chains in this list originate from one sample, sequenced in a study of human T cells and chemical hapten exposure. The time point here: patch test 2, 6 weeks after DPC sensitization. Specified treatment: therapeutic diphenylcyclopropenone sensitization with weekly scalp DPC. TCRdb recomputed calls from the RACE reads with MiXCR, one row per CDR3 protein. The sample records about 110,000 distinct CDR3 sequences, 9.2% being singletons. Specimen: whole blood, collected in connection with sensitization to the hapten diphenylcyclopropenone (DPC). These TCRs come from a woman aged 40 to 50 with alopecia areata. Some clones in this sample may be carry-over from other donors' samples.

The rearrangement joins TRBV9 to TRBJ1-2; TRBD1 aligns across 7 bases. Per germline, CDR1 SGDLS and CDR2 YYNGEE. Unmatched junction bases numbered 7, after V lost 4 bases and J lost 7 bases. The CDR3 length is 13 residues. CDR3 protein: CASSTRQGSGYTF. CDR3 coding DNA: TGTGCCAGCAGCACCCGACAGGGCTCTGGCTACACCTTC.

This clonotype was observed many times. This sequence joins TRBV2 and TRBJ1-5; D is perhaps TRBD1 (5 bases). CDR3 length: 14 residues. Trimming removed 6 bases at V and 0 bases at J, with 9 bases between. CDR1 is SNHLY and CDR2 is FYNNEI in the germline V gene. The CDR3 sequence is CASSRDFSNQPQHF. The CDR3 DNA reads as TGTGCCAGCAGCCGGGACTTTAGCAATCAGCCCCAGCATTTT.

This clonotype was observed at least ten times. CDR3 sequence (DNA): TGTGCCAGCAGTGACGGGACGGACACTGAAGCTTTCTTT. This sequence encodes CASSDGTDTEAFF. The chain combines TRBV27 with TRBJ1-1, with a possible D match to TRBD1 (5 bases). Germline lookup yields CDR1 MNHEY and CDR2 SMNVEV (reference sequence). Between the trimmed V and J ends, which lost 5 bases and 3 bases, there was a span of 10 bases. The CDR3 spans 13 residues.

V is TRBV20-1 and J is TRBJ1-1, with 8 bases aligning to TRBD1. The CDR3 length is 13 residues. V gave up 6 bases and J gave up 1 base; unmatched junction bases: 4. The germline V gene has CDR1 DFQATT and CDR2 SNEGSKA (reference sequence). CDR3 protein: CSAADRGNTEAFF. CDR3 bases: TGCAGTGCAGCTGACAGGGGGAACACTGAAGCTTTCTTT.

This clonotype was found many times. This rearrangement joins TRBV7-2 to TRBJ1-3; no clear D gene. This CDR3 contains 16 residues. CDR1 is SGHTA and CDR2 is FQGNSA in the germline V gene. V shed 1 base and J shed 3 bases, with 13 bases lying between them. CDR3 protein: CASSLGAQVYGNTIYF. The CDR3 DNA reads as TGTGCCAGCAGCTTAGGGGCTCAAGTGTATGGAAACACCATATATTTT.

To note about this clonotype: A much more abundant neighbour one base away suggests this may be a read error. The gene calls are TRBV19 and TRBJ1-5, with D perhaps TRBD1 (5 bases). The CDR3 runs 16 residues. V was clipped by 3 bases and J by 7 bases, with 19 bases between them. Germline CDR1 and CDR2: LNHDA and SQIVND (reference sequence). In DNA form, the CDR3 reads TGTGCCAGTAGTATCCTGGGAGGGGTGGTAATACAGCCCCAGCATTTT. Protein product: CASSILGGVVIQPQHF.

In its sample, this clonotype was seen a few times. The rearrangement links TRBV27 to TRBJ1-6, with a weak D call TRBD1 (5 bases). The length of the CDR3 is 13 residues. Germline lookup yields CDR1 MNHEY and CDR2 SMNVEV (reference sequence). V was shortened by 4 bases and J by 7 bases, with 8 bases between the two germline ends. Here the CDR3 DNA reads TGTGCCAGCAGTTGGGGCGAAAATTCACCCCTCCACTTT. Its translation is CASSWGENSPLHF.

This clonotype came up a few times. The rearrangement uses TRBV11-2 and TRBJ1-1; no reliable D call. Germline V gives CDR1 SGHAT, CDR2 FQNNGV. Trimming left V 1 base short and J 3 bases short, with 3 bases between. The CDR3 spans 12 residues. The CDR3 DNA is TGTGCCAGCAGCTTAGTGGACACTGAAGCTTTCTTT. This encodes CASSLVDTEAFF.

CDR3 nucleotides: TGTGCCACCAGCAGAGATCCCTTCCCGACAGGGATTGGAAACACCATATATTTT. It specifies CATSRDPFPTGIGNTIYF. The V gene is TRBV15, the J gene TRBJ1-3, with 7 bases that match TRBD1. This CDR3 has 18 amino acids. V lost 0 bases and J lost 3; bases outside the gene matches: 11. The germline CDR1 and CDR2 sequences are LNHNV and YYDKDF (reference sequence).

This chain connects TRBV12-3 or TRBV12-4 to TRBJ2-3; D call uncertain. This CDR3 contains 13 residues. V lost 7 bases, J lost 2 bases, and 10 bases lay in between. CDR3 amino acids: CASTPSSTDTQYF. The CDR3 DNA is TGTGCCAGCACCCCTAGTTCCACAGATACGCAGTATTTT.

The genes are TRBV7-9 and TRBJ1-1, with TRBD1 matching 7 bases. The CDR3 contains 12 residues. Germline V gene data show CDR1 as SEHNR and CDR2 as FQNEAQ (reference sequence). Trimming removed 5 bases from V and 10 bases from J; junction bases left unmatched: 7. The CDR3 coding sequence is TGTGCCAGCAGCCTAGAGGACAGGCGAGCTTTCTTT. It encodes CASSLEDRRAFF.

This chain links TRBV29-1 with TRBJ2-3, with unresolved D. V was shortened by 4 bases and J by 0 bases, with 8 bases between the two germline ends. The CDR3 sequence is 13 residues long. Germline V lookup: CDR1 SQVTM, CDR2 ANQGSEA. CDR3 loop: CSVGATSTDTQYF. CDR3 sequence (DNA): TGCAGCGTTGGGGCTACTAGCACAGATACGCAGTATTTT.

This clonotype was observed a few times. DNA for the CDR3: TGTGCCAGCAGCCTCAGGTGGGGGGCAAACAATGAGCAGTTCTTC. Protein: CASSLRWGANNEQFF. The chain uses TRBV5-6 and TRBJ2-1, with D tentatively TRBD1 or TRBD2 (6 bases each). The CDR3 is made up of 15 amino acids. Between the trimmed V and J ends, which lost 4 bases and 5 bases, there was a span of 16 bases. Germline CDR1 and CDR2: SGHDT and YYEEEE. The full variable domain, rest sourced from reference TRBV5-6 and TRBJ2-1, is DAGVTQSPTHLIKTRGQQVTLRCSPKSGHDTVSWYQQALGQGPQFIFQYYEEEERQRGNFPDRFSGHQFPNYSSELNVNALLLGDSALYLCASSLRWGANNEQFFGPGTRLTVL.

This clonotype was counted many times. The chain recombines TRBV4-1 with TRBJ2-1; the match to TRBD2 covers 14 bases. V lost 4 bases and J lost 6; bases outside the gene matches: 2. Germline V lookup: CDR1 MGHRA, CDR2 YSYEKL. The length of the CDR3 is 15 residues. The CDR3 is CASSRTSGGSNEQFF. The CDR3, as DNA: TGCGCCAGCAGCCGGACTAGCGGGGGGTCCAATGAGCAGTTCTTC.

This clonotype has ten or more counts. The chain joins TRBV21-1 to TRBJ1-4; the table names TRBD1, a call not compared with the DNA. TRBV21-1 is recorded as a pseudogene. CDR3 length equals 15 residues. The CDR3 loop is CASSEEGASNEKLFF. CDR3 nucleotides: TGTGCCAGCAGCGAAGAGGGGGCCTCTAATGAAAAACTGTTTTTT.

This clonotype turned up a few times. Its ends do not fully match the called genes, so a read error is possible. CDR3 protein: CAGRDRDRYTF. The CDR3 DNA sequence: TGCGCCGGCCGGGACAGGGATAGGTACACCTTC. V is TRBV28 and J is TRBJ1-2; TRBD1 matches 9 bases. The CDR3 runs to 11 residues. CDR1 is MDHEN, CDR2 SYDVKM, per germline.

In this sample, this clonotype turned up many times. V and J are TRBV6-2 or TRBV6-3 and TRBJ1-5, with TRBD1 identical over 11 bases. The V and J ends lost 6 bases and 0 bases, in that order; junction bases with no gene match: 10. The germline V gene has CDR1 MNHEY and CDR2 SVGEGT. CDR3 length: 18 amino acids. The CDR3 nucleotides read TGTGCCAGCAGAGAGGAGTGGGACAGGGGGTATAGCAATCAGCCCCAGCATTTT. Translating it yields CASREEWDRGYSNQPQHF.

This clonotype was seen ten or more times. The chain carries TRBV5-1 and TRBJ1-5; tentative D call: TRBD1 (5 bases). V gave up 2 bases and J gave up 7 bases, with 10 bases separating them. Germline V gives CDR1 SGHRS, CDR2 YFSETQ. CDR3 size: 13 residues. CDR3 protein: CASSFGGNQPQHF. In nucleotides, the CDR3 is TGCGCCAGCAGCTTTGGGGGGAACCAGCCCCAGCATTTT.

This clonotype was seen more than once but under ten times. The rearrangement links TRBV2 to TRBJ1-5; D perhaps matches TRBD1 (5 bases). V dropped 3 bases and J dropped 5 bases, with 11 bases sitting between them. The CDR3 contains 14 residues. Germline V gene data show CDR1 as SNHLY and CDR2 as FYNNEI. The CDR3: CASSDDDSYQPQHF. The CDR3 DNA sequence: TGTGCCAGCAGTGACGATGACAGTTATCAGCCCCAGCATTTT.

This clonotype was seen a handful of times. This sequence joins TRBV10-3 and TRBJ2-5, with D possibly TRBD1 on 5 matching bases. The germline CDR1 and CDR2 sequences are ENHRY and SYGVKD. CDR3 size: 13 residues. Trimming removed 2 bases from V and 4 bases from J, with 8 bases in between. The DNA of the CDR3 is TGTGCCATCAGTGAGCAGGGCGGAGAGACCCAGTACTTC. This gives the protein CAISEQGGETQYF.

The chain joins TRBV9 to TRBJ2-2; 8 nucleotides agree with TRBD2. Germline CDR1 and CDR2: SGDLS and YYNGEE. V lost 3 bases to trimming and J lost 7 bases; unmatched junction nucleotides: 14. This CDR3 contains 17 residues. The CDR3 DNA is TGTGCCAGCAGCGCGGGAGGGACTTCCCCAAGGGGCGGGGAGCTGTTTTTT. This translates into CASSAGGTSPRGGELFF.

This clonotype was counted ten times or more. J is TRBJ2-3 and V is TRBV7-2; D gene unclear. Germline lookup yields CDR1 SGHTA and CDR2 FQGNSA. CDR3 length: 12 residues. Trimming stripped 1 base from V and 5 bases from J, with 4 bases between. The CDR3 coding sequence is TGTGCCAGCAGCTTAGTTGAAGATACGCAGTATTTT. Translating gives CASSLVEDTQYF.

This clonotype has only a few counts. The gene calls are TRBV5-1 and TRBJ1-1, with a possible D match to TRBD1 (6 bases). The CDR3 is made up of 14 amino acids. Germline V gene sequence: CDR1 SGHRS, CDR2 YFSETQ. V shed 4 bases and J shed 7 bases, with 17 bases lying between them. The CDR3 DNA follows: TGCGCCAGCAGCCCCGCGGGGGGCGACCGTGAAGCTTTCTTT. Its protein product is CASSPAGGDREAFF.

In this sample, this clonotype turned up a few times. The chain is built from TRBV6-5 and TRBJ2-3, with 8 bases matching TRBD2. After removal of 0 bases from V and 4 bases from J, the junction contained 9 bases not matched to a gene. CDR1 MNHEY and CDR2 SVGAGI come from the germline V gene. The CDR3 is made up of 17 amino acids. The CDR3 region has the DNA TGTGCCAGCAGTTACTCGATATTGGCGGGGGGTCCAGATACGCAGTATTTT. This translates into CASSYSILAGGPDTQYF.

There are many counts of this clonotype. V usage is TRBV25-1 and J usage is TRBJ1-1; TRBD1 matches 10 bases. The CDR3 totals 14 residues. The ends lost 7 bases at V and 5 bases at J; junction bases unmatched: 7. In germline, CDR1 is MGHDK, CDR2 SYGVNS. CDR3 in DNA: TGTGCCAGCACCGGGGACAGGGGAGAGACTGAAGCTTTCTTT. Translation: CASTGDRGETEAFF.

This sequence joins TRBV28 and TRBJ2-7; no definite D call. The CDR3 covers 13 residues. Germline CDR1 is MDHEN and CDR2 is SYDVKM. Trimming removed 3 bases at V and 6 bases at J, with 12 bases between. CDR3 amino acids: CASSFTPVFEQYF. CDR3 bases: TGTGCCAGCAGTTTTACCCCTGTCTTCGAGCAGTACTTC.

The sample holds many counts of this clonotype. This rearrangement joins TRBV25-1 to TRBJ2-2; D unresolved. Trimming shortened V by 4 bases and J by 1 base, and 10 bases separated the two germline ends. Germline V lookup: CDR1 MGHDK, CDR2 SYGVNS. CDR3 length equals 15 residues. The CDR3 region has the DNA TGTGCCAGCAGTGCTATGGGGTTGAACACCGGGGAGCTGTTTTTT. It is translated as CASSAMGLNTGELFF.